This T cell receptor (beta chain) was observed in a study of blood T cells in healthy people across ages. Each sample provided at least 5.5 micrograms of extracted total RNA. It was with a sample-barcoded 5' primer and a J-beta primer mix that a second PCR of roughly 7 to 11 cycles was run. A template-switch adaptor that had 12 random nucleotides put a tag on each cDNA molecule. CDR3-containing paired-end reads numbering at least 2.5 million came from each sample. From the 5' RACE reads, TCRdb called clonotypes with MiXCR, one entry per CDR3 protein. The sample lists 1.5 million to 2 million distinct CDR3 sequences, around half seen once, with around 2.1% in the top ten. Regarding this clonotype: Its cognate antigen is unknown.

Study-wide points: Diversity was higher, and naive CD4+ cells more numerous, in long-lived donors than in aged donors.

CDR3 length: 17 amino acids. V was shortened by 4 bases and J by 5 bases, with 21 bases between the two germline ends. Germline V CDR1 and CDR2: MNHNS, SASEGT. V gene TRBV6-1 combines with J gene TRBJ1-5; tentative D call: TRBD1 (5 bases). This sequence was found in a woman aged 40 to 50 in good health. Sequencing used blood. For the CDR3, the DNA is TGTGCCAGCAGTGGCAATTGGGGTGACAGTGGGTATCAGCCCCAGCATTTT. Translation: CASSGNWGDSGYQPQHF.